The present TCR beta chain was sequenced within a study of blood T cell repertoires in COVID-19. Study in general: The samples span acute and convalescent COVID-19 from the United States, Italy and Spain.

The germline V and J ends were trimmed by 1 base and 3 bases, with 9 bases remaining between them. The V gene's germline CDR1 is KGHSH and CDR2 LQKENI. The CDR3 is 14 amino acids. Cohort allocation depended upon clinical history that participants reported. Sequencing used immunoSEQ multiplex PCR; TCRdb keeps in-frame clones, though not all of them. The sample yields about 280,000 clones, about 90% seen once. The sequenced sample was PBMCs or T cells enriched from blood (not recorded which). This TCR came from a woman aged 18 to 35 with acute COVID-19. The chain employs TRBV18 and TRBJ2-5; no definite D call. CDR3 amino acids: CASSPQPTKETQYF. CDR3 nucleotides: TGTGCCAGCTCACCACAACCAACAAAAGAGACCCAGTACTTC. The whole variable domain, filled in from reference TRBV18 and TRBJ2-5, reads NAGVMQNPRHLVRRRGQEARLRCSPMKGHSHVYWYRQLPEEGLKFMVYLQKENIIDESGMPKERFSAEFPKEGPSILRIQQVVRGDSAAYFCASSPQPTKETQYFGPGTRLLVL.